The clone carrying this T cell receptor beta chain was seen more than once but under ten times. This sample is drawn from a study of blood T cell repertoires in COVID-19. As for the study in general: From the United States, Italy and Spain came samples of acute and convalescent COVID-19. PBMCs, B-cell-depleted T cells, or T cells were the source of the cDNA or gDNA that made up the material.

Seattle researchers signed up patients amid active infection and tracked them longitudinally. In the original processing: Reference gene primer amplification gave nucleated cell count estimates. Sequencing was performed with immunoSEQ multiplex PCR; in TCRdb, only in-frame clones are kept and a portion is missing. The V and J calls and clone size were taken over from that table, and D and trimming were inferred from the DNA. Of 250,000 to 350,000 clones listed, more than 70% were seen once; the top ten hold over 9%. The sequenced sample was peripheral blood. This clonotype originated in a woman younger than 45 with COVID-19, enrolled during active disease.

CDR3 coding DNA: TGTGCCAGCAGTACCCCCGGGGGTGATCTACCCTACGAGCAGTACTTC. Encoded protein: CASSTPGGDLPYEQYF. The gene calls are TRBV27 and TRBJ2-7; tentative D call: TRBD2 (6 bases). Germline loops: CDR1 MNHEY, CDR2 SMNVEV (reference sequence). The CDR3 extends over 16 amino acids. V lost 5 bases to trimming and J lost 2 bases, with 19 bases between them.